The clone carrying this T cell receptor (beta chain) was seen many times. Its antigen is unidentified. Trimming left V 0 bases short and J 8 bases short, with 13 bases between. This CDR3 spans 14 amino acids. CDR1 is LNHNV, CDR2 YYDKDF, per germline (reference sequence). The data were taken from a study of T-cell memory formation after mild COVID-19. Study information: TCR clusters were mostly donor specific. General study results and limits: Day 15 to 85 contractors were CD4/CD8 balanced; later expanders leaned CD4+. The CD4+ clones that contracted clustered mainly within CM and EM, and the CD8+ clones concentrated in EMRA. Pre-infection memory held some responding clones, suggesting pre-existing cross-reactive T cells responded.

MiXCR, run by TCRdb on the 5' RACE reads, gives a single entry per CDR3 protein. The sample holds over 150,000 distinct CDR3 sequences; approximately 12% are singletons and the top ten take roughly 3.3%. The gene calls are TRBV15 and TRBJ1-2, with D uncertain. This clonotype was sampled from a young man who had mild COVID-19 (a few samples of this study predate the infection). Cell type and time point are not known. The specimen was PBMCs or a T cell subset sorted from them (not recorded which). CDR3 sequence reads: CATSRDRQGYGYTF. CDR3 DNA sequence: TGTGCCACCAGCAGAGACAGGCAAGGCTACGGCTACACCTTC.